These 26 T cell receptor beta chains were all obtained from the same sample, sequenced in a study of blood T cell repertoires in COVID-19. Clones were sequenced by immunoSEQ multiplex PCR, and TCRdb holds only the in-frame ones, with some missing. This sample has tens of thousands of clones, with about 83% found just once. The source material was peripheral blood. Every receptor here comes from a human donor in a cohort sampled during active COVID-19.

The chain recombines TRBV6-4 with TRBJ1-2; D is perhaps TRBD1 (5 bases). Germline lookup yields CDR1 MRHNA and CDR2 SNTAGT. The CDR3 is 13 amino acids. Trimming took off 9 bases at V and 7 bases at J, with 18 bases between the two ends. This CDR3 is CASPSPRRGGYTF. The DNA for the CDR3 is TGTGCCAGTCCTTCGCCCAGGAGGGGTGGCTACACCTTC.

This chain uses TRBV9 with TRBJ2-3, with 10 bases matching TRBD2. This CDR3 spans 18 amino acids. V lost 2 bases to trimming and J lost 6 bases; unmatched junction nucleotides: 15. Germline V CDR1 and CDR2: SGDLS, YYNGEE. The CDR3 sequence: CASSVTPFTSGAGDTQYF. DNA of the CDR3: TGTGCCAGCAGCGTTACCCCTTTCACTAGCGGGGCCGGGGATACGCAGTATTTT.

This sequence joins TRBV7-2 and TRBJ2-1, with 10 bases lining up with TRBD2. Losses at the gene ends were 5 bases for V and 9 bases for J; bases not matched to a gene: 13. The germline CDR1 and CDR2 sequences are SGHTA and FQGNSA. The CDR3 runs to 16 residues. The CDR3 sequence is CASSPAGGAGGGEQFF. DNA of the CDR3: TGTGCCAGCAGCCCAGCGGGAGGGGCCGGGGGAGGTGAGCAGTTCTTC. The whole variable domain, filled in from reference TRBV7-2 and TRBJ2-1, reads GAGVSQSPSNKVTEKGKDVELRCDPISGHTALYWYRQSLGQGLEFLIYFQGNSAPDKSGLPSDRFSAERTGGSVSTLTIQRTQQEDSAVYLCASSPAGGAGGGEQFFGPGTRLTVL.

The gene calls are TRBV4-3 and TRBJ2-2; a possible D gene is TRBD2 (7 bases). The V end was cut by 0 bases, the J end by 6 bases, with 20 bases between. Germline lookup yields CDR1 LGHNA and CDR2 YSLEER. This CDR3 has 18 amino acids. The chain's CDR3 is CASSQDQGGIGRAGELFF. In DNA form, the CDR3 reads TGCGCCAGCAGCCAAGATCAAGGGGGTATAGGGAGGGCCGGGGAGCTGTTTTTT.

This rearrangement joins TRBV30 to TRBJ2-1, with 12 bases identical to TRBD2. J was trimmed by 7 bases and V by 2 bases; bases with no gene match: 3. The CDR3 is made up of 14 amino acids. Looked up from germline, CDR1 is GTSNPN and CDR2 is SVGIG (reference sequence). The CDR3 region has the DNA TGTGCCTGGAGTTCAACTAGCGGGGGGAATGAGCAGTTCTTC. Its translation is CAWSSTSGGNEQFF.

This rearrangement joins TRBV13 to TRBJ2-7, with TRBD1 matching 8 bases. Germline-derived CDR1 and CDR2 are PRHDT and FYEKMQ (reference sequence). Trimming cost V 5 bases and J 2 bases; bases outside gene matches: 5. CDR3 length: 14 residues. CDR3 residues: CASSPWTGTYEQYF. The CDR3 DNA sequence: TGTGCCAGCAGCCCATGGACAGGGACCTACGAGCAGTACTTC. Drawing the rest from reference TRBV13 and TRBJ2-7, the complete variable domain is AAGVIQSPRHLIKEKRETATLKCYPIPRHDTVYWYQQGPGQDPQFLISFYEKMQSDKGSIPDRFSAQQFSDYHSELNMSSLELGDSALYFCASSPWTGTYEQYFGPGTRLTVT.

The chain employs TRBV27 and TRBJ2-7, with 10 nucleotides matching TRBD2. Trimming at V came to 5 bases and at J to 0 bases, leaving 7 bases not matched to a gene. The CDR3 loop spans 16 amino acids. Per the germline V gene, CDR1 is MNHEY and CDR2 is SMNVEV (reference sequence). In DNA, the CDR3 is TGTGCCAGCAGTCCAACTAGCGGGGACATCTCCTACGAGCAGTACTTC. Its translation is CASSPTSGDISYEQYF.

On this clone: This specimen includes other DNA sequences encoding the same CDR3. J is TRBJ1-5 and V is TRBV5-1; TRBD1 matches at 9 bases. V gave up 3 bases and J gave up 4 bases; unmatched junction bases: 5. Germline assignment: CDR1 SGHRS and CDR2 YFSETQ. The CDR3 spans 15 residues. The CDR3 sequence: CASSSGTGSNQPQHF. For the CDR3, the DNA is TGCGCCAGCAGCTCCGGGACAGGGTCTAATCAGCCCCAGCATTTT.

This clone was found once. The chain couples TRBV10-3 to TRBJ1-1; 8 bases fit TRBD1. CDR1 and CDR2 (germline): ENHRY, SYGVKD. The CDR3 has 16 residues. Trimming cost V 6 bases and J 1 base; bases outside gene matches: 10. CDR3 coding DNA: TGTGCCATCAGCGACGGACAGGGATATGGGAACACTGAAGCTTTCTTT. Translation gives CAISDGQGYGNTEAFF.

The chain recombines TRBV9 with TRBJ2-7; 8 bases map to TRBD1. The CDR3 is 14 residues long. The ends lost 0 bases at V and 6 bases at J; junction bases unmatched: 5. Germline CDR1 is SGDLS and CDR2 is YYNGEE. Written as DNA, the CDR3 is TGTGCCAGCAGCGTAGGGACAGGGTGGGGCGAGCAGTACTTC. It codes for CASSVGTGWGEQYF.

Many counts were recorded for this clone. This chain uses TRBV5-1 with TRBJ1-2; D is ambiguous. Germline V gene lookup returns CDR1 SGHRS and CDR2 YFSETQ. Deletions cut 4 bases from V and 4 bases from J, with 17 bases between. The CDR3 has 15 residues. The CDR3 DNA reads TGCGCCAGCAGCCCCGTAGGGAGTCCCCTCTATGGCTACACCTTC. Amino acid sequence: CASSPVGSPLYGYTF.

This chain links TRBV19 with TRBJ2-7, with 7 nucleotides matching TRBD2. V gave up 7 bases and J gave up 6 bases; unmatched junction bases: 18. CDR1 LNHDA and CDR2 SQIVND come from the germline V gene (reference sequence). This CDR3 region has 16 residues. CDR3 sequence (DNA): TGTGCCAGTACCAGGCGGGTCGGTCCCGGGGGGAGCGAGCAGTACTTC. The encoded protein is CASTRRVGPGGSEQYF.

This chain connects TRBV19 to TRBJ2-3; the match to TRBD2 covers 11 bases. Germline values: CDR1 LNHDA, CDR2 SQIVND (reference sequence). The CDR3 runs to 17 residues. V lost 5 bases, J lost 6 bases, and 13 bases stayed unmatched. CDR3 protein: CASSAPLAGVVVDTQYF. The CDR3 region has the DNA TGTGCCAGTAGTGCGCCACTAGCGGGGGTCGTCGTGGATACGCAGTATTTT.

The V call is TRBV2, the J call TRBJ1-1; TRBD1 matches at 7 bases. CDR1 and CDR2 (germline): SNHLY, FYNNEI. This CDR3 has 15 amino acids. Unmatched junction bases numbered 12, after V lost 6 bases and J lost 5 bases. CDR3 amino acids: CASSGGRQGLTEAFF. In DNA, the CDR3 is TGTGCCAGCAGCGGGGGAAGACAGGGTTTAACTGAAGCTTTCTTT.

The chain has TRBV5-1 and TRBJ1-2; D gene ambiguous. CDR1 and CDR2 from the germline V gene are SGHRS and YFSETQ. Trimming stripped 1 base from V and 8 bases from J, with 12 bases between. The CDR3 spans 13 residues. The CDR3 coding sequence is TGCGCCAGCAGCTTGCCCACCTCCGGGGGCTACACCTTC. This codes for CASSLPTSGGYTF.

The CDR3 here is CASSHREFDYGYTF. The CDR3 bases are TGTGCCAGCAGCCACAGGGAGTTTGACTATGGCTACACCTTC. The chain is built from TRBV9 and TRBJ1-2; D may be TRBD1 (6 bases). Germline assignment: CDR1 SGDLS and CDR2 YYNGEE. Between the trimmed V and J ends, which lost 4 bases and 3 bases, there was a span of 13 bases. The CDR3 consists of 14 residues.

The J gene is TRBJ2-7, the V gene TRBV20-1; 9 bases align to TRBD2. CDR3 length: 14 residues. The germline V gene encodes CDR1 DFQATT and CDR2 SNEGSKA (reference sequence). V trimming: 3 bases; J trimming: 1 base; junction bases outside the gene matches: 4. CDR3 loop: CSASPSGMSYEQYF. CDR3 bases: TGCAGTGCTAGTCCTAGCGGGATGTCCTACGAGCAGTACTTC.

V gene TRBV20-1 combines with J gene TRBJ2-3, with D possibly TRBD2 on 5 matching bases. CDR3 length: 13 amino acids. V shed 3 bases and J shed 4 bases, with 11 bases lying between them. Germline lookup yields CDR1 DFQATT and CDR2 SNEGSKA (reference sequence). The CDR3 reads CSASNEGSDTQYF. The CDR3 bases are TGCAGTGCTAGTAACGAGGGATCAGATACGCAGTATTTT.

The chain carries TRBV30 and TRBJ2-5, with D tentatively TRBD2 (5 bases). The ends were cut back, 2 bases at V and 4 bases at J, with 8 bases in the middle. This CDR3 has 12 residues. The germline gives CDR1 GTSNPN, CDR2 SVGIG (reference sequence). CDR3 in amino acids: CAWSTSGETQYF. The CDR3 nucleotides are TGTGCCTGGAGTACTAGTGGAGAGACCCAGTACTTC.

This chain joins TRBV6-6 and TRBJ1-4, with a possible D match to TRBD1 (5 bases). The CDR3 length is 16 residues. Between the trimmed V and J ends, which lost 0 bases and 7 bases, there was a span of 15 bases. Germline V gene sequence: CDR1 MNHNY, CDR2 SVGAGI (reference sequence). CDR3 DNA: TGTGCCAGCAGTTACTCGAATGTGGGGGGGGTTGAAAAACTGTTTTTT. This sequence encodes CASSYSNVGGVEKLFF.

The chain is built from TRBV11-2 and TRBJ2-7; TRBD2 might be the D (6 bases). CDR3 length equals 15 residues. The germline CDR1 and CDR2 sequences are SGHAT and FQNNGV. V was clipped by 5 bases and J by 0 bases, with 14 bases between them. Written as DNA, the CDR3 is TGTGCCAGCAGCCCCACAGATAGCGGCTCCTACGAGCAGTACTTC. Its protein product is CASSPTDSGSYEQYF.

V is TRBV27 and J is TRBJ1-6, with 7 nucleotides matching TRBD1. Germline V gene lookup returns CDR1 MNHEY and CDR2 SMNVEV (reference sequence). V lost 5 bases, J lost 6 bases, and 4 bases stayed unmatched. The CDR3 extends over 14 amino acids. The CDR3 DNA reads TGTGCCAGCAGTAACAGGGGTCCTAATTCACCCCTCCACTTT. Amino acid sequence: CASSNRGPNSPLHF.

The chain combines TRBV4-1 with TRBJ1-5; TRBD1 matches 10 bases. The V gene's germline CDR1 is MGHRA and CDR2 YSYEKL. V lost 4 bases and J lost 5; bases outside the gene matches: 11. The CDR3 is 17 residues long. CDR3 sequence: CASSPTRDRGFDQPQHF. Written as DNA, the CDR3 is TGCGCCAGCAGCCCCACTAGGGACAGGGGATTCGATCAGCCCCAGCATTTT.

This clone was counted only a few times. V and J are TRBV27 and TRBJ1-6; TRBD1 agrees at 7 bases. The J segment lost 10 bases and the V segment lost 5 bases, leaving 8 bases of the junction unmatched. The CDR3 loop spans 14 amino acids. Germline V gene lookup returns CDR1 MNHEY and CDR2 SMNVEV (reference sequence). CDR3 nucleotide sequence: TGTGCCAGCAGTCCGGACAGGTTAGGATCACCCCTCCACTTT. Its protein is CASSPDRLGSPLHF.

This chain uses TRBV28 with TRBJ1-5; D ambiguous. Trimming pared 3 bases from V and 3 bases from J, leaving 6 bases between. From germline, CDR1 is MDHEN and CDR2 SYDVKM. This CDR3 is built from 13 residues. The CDR3 sequence is CASSLSVNQPQHF. The CDR3 DNA reads TGTGCCAGCAGTTTGTCAGTCAATCAGCCCCAGCATTTT.

The chain recombines TRBV10-2 with TRBJ1-1; no firm D call. The V end lost 6 bases, the J end lost 5 bases, and 16 bases lay between the germline ends. The CDR3 extends over 14 amino acids. CDR1 and CDR2 (germline): WSHSY, SAAADI. The CDR3 sequence: CASSLGLEKTEAFF. As DNA, the CDR3 is TGCGCCAGCAGCCTAGGACTGGAGAAGACTGAAGCTTTCTTT.